This T cell receptor (beta chain) was recorded in a study of T cells in Graves' hyperthyroidism and ophthalmopathy. Notes on the study in general: Most thyroid clonotypes that were expanded above 0.001 also turned up in blood.

RNA transcripts gave rise to amplified TCR beta CDR3 regions. The HTBI primer set drove a first-round RT-PCR of the TCR CDR3. TCRdb used MiXCR to reprocess the multiplex PCR reads, holding one entry per CDR3 protein. Here the sample spans around 56,000 distinct CDR3 sequences, roughly 50% being singletons. The study left out patients who had uncontrolled infection, other autoimmune disease, pregnancy or lactation. About this clonotype itself: Its antigen remains unknown.

Sequencing used blood. The TCR originated in a woman aged 55-75 years with Graves' ophthalmopathy.

The CDR3: CASRMGSGNEQYF. The CDR3 bases are TGTGCCAGCAGAATGGGAAGCGGCAATGAGCAGTATTTT. This chain uses TRBV5-4 with TRBJ2-3; tentative D call: TRBD2 (5 bases). V shed 5 bases and J shed 11 bases, with 18 bases lying between them. The CDR3 consists of 13 residues. The germline gives CDR1 SGHNT, CDR2 YYREEE (reference sequence).